One T cell receptor (beta chain) is described in this entry. The sort gate was single viable CD3+CD4+CD8-CD45RO+ cells for memory CD4+ T cells. Germline V lookup: CDR1 MDHEN, CDR2 SYDVKM. V lost 6 bases and J lost 7; bases outside the gene matches: 11. The CDR3 consists of 14 residues. This sample was taken from a study of memory CD4+ T cells and cytomegalovirus serostatus. As originally analysed: Out-of-frame sequences were removed, leaving some 2 million distinct TCRbeta sequences. Profiled with immunoSEQ multiplex PCR; TCRdb holds only in-frame clones, not every one. The V and J calls and clone size were taken over from that table, and D and trimming were inferred from the DNA. Of roughly 45,000 clones detected, about 78% appear once; the ten largest clones hold more than 0.9%.

The sample was memory CD4+ T cells from blood. The chain recombines TRBV28 with TRBJ2-7, with 8 bases lining up with TRBD2. The TCR was taken from an adult in good health and CMV-seronegative. Here the CDR3 DNA reads TGTGCCAGCAGCCCCTCCCGGGGGGGGCAAGAGCAGTACTTC. This encodes CASSPSRGGQEQYF. The whole variable domain, remainder taken from reference TRBV28 and TRBJ2-7, is DVKVTQSSRYLVKRTGEKVFLECVQDMDHENMFWYRQDPGLGLRLIYFSYDVKMKEKGDIPEGYSVSREKKERFSLILESASTNQTSMYLCASSPSRGGQEQYFGPGTRLTVT.